This T cell receptor beta chain stems from a study of shared clonotypes between healthy human individuals. The method was immunoSEQ multiplex PCR; TCRdb's version includes in-frame clones alone and lacks a portion of them. Here the sample spans some 2,000,000 clones, under 97% being singletons. The CDR3 extends over 15 amino acids. The germline CDR1 and CDR2 sequences are SGDLS and YYNGEE. Deletions cut 0 bases from V and 6 bases from J, with 12 bases between. All donors qualified as healthy HIV-negative adults and had experienced no recent acute infections or vaccinations. Donors were Caucasian adults residing in Nashville, Tennessee, USA.

The TCR sequence derives from a man younger than 35 in good health. V and J are TRBV9 and TRBJ2-2; D gene unclear. Sequenced sample: naive CD4+ T cells sorted from blood. Subset given: CD45RA+ positively selected. This CDR3 reads CASSVAVGQAGELFF. For the CDR3, the DNA is TGTGCCAGCAGCGTAGCTGTTGGGCAGGCCGGGGAGCTGTTTTTT.